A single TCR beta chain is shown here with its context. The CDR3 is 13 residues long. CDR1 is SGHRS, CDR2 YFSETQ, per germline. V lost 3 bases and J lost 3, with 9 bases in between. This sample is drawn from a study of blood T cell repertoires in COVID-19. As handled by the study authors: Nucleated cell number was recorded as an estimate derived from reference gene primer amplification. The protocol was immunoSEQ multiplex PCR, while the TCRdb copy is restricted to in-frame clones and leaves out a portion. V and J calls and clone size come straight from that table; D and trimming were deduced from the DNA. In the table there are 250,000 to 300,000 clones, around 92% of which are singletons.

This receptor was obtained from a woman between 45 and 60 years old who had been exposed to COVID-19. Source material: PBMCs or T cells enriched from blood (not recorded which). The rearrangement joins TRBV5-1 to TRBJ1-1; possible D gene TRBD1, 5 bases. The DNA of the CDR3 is TGCGCCAGCAGCTCTGGGGGGGACACTGAAGCTTTCTTT. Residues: CASSSGGDTEAFF. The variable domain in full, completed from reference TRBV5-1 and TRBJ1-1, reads KAGVTQTPRYLIKTRGQQVTLSCSPISGHRSVSWYQQTPGQGLQFLFEYFSETQRNKGNFPGRFSGRQFSNSRSEMNVSTLELGDSALYLCASSSGGDTEAFFGQGTRLTVV.